This T cell receptor beta chain was sequenced during a study of metastatic and nonmetastatic thyroid tumors. This clone was seen once. The CDR3 has 16 amino acids. V was clipped by 8 bases and J by 4 bases, with 21 bases between them. Looked up from germline, CDR1 is LNHDA and CDR2 is SQIVND (reference sequence). TCRdb re-analyzed the PCR reads through MiXCR. The sample comprises approximately 60,000 clones, 25% to 35% of which are singletons, and more than 15% rests with the top ten. Prior to thyroid surgery, none of the patients had received any treatment. The clonotype comes from a female donor with papillary thyroid cancer or a benign thyroid nodule (not recorded which). Some clones in this sample may be carry-over from other donors' samples. This sequence joins TRBV19 and TRBJ2-1; TRBD2 is a possible D gene (5 bases). Sequencing was performed on blood. CDR3 nucleotide sequence: TGTGCCAGTCGAACCACGGGGAGCGGAAAGTACAATGAGCAGTTCTTC. As protein: CASRTTGSGKYNEQFF.